One and the same sample provided the 19 T cell receptor beta chains below, sequenced in a study of blood T cell repertoires in COVID-19. Generated by immunoSEQ multiplex PCR, the TCRdb table keeps only in-frame clones and is missing some. The sample holds roughly 210,000 clones; about 87% are singletons and the top ten take 1.5% to 2%. Specimen: peripheral blood. Every receptor here comes from a man aged 70 or older with acute or convalescent COVID-19.

The chain has TRBV9 and TRBJ2-3; TRBD2 is a possible D gene (6 bases). In germline, CDR1 is SGDLS, CDR2 YYNGEE. V was shortened by 2 bases and J by 4 bases, with 17 bases between the two germline ends. The CDR3 runs to 16 residues. The CDR3 here is CASSVLDYQLADTQYF. The CDR3 DNA is TGTGCCAGCAGCGTCTTGGACTATCAGCTAGCAGATACGCAGTATTTT.

The sample holds a few counts of this clone. The chain carries TRBV7-6 and TRBJ2-2; possible D gene TRBD1, 6 bases. Germline V lookup: CDR1 SGHVS, CDR2 FNYEAQ. The germline V and J ends were trimmed by 9 bases and 6 bases, with 14 bases remaining between them. CDR3 length equals 13 residues. CDR3 DNA sequence: TGTGCCAGTTCAGGGGTTGGGGCCGGGGAGCTGTTTTTT. Translating gives CASSGVGAGELFF.

The chain couples TRBV5-1 to TRBJ1-1; D is possibly TRBD1 (6 bases). CDR1 and CDR2 from the germline V gene are SGHRS and YFSETQ. The CDR3 has 13 amino acids. V shed 0 bases and J shed 14 bases, with 17 bases lying between them. CDR3: CASSLALEQGPFF. The CDR3 DNA is TGCGCCAGCAGCTTGGCCTTGGAACAGGGCCCCTTCTTT. Variable domain in full (rest from reference TRBV5-1 and TRBJ1-1): KAGVTQTPRYLIKTRGQQVTLSCSPISGHRSVSWYQQTPGQGLQFLFEYFSETQRNKGNFPGRFSGRQFSNSRSEMNVSTLELGDSALYLCASSLALEQGPFFGQGTRLTVV.

This sequence joins TRBV2 and TRBJ1-1; D is undetermined. CDR1 SNHLY and CDR2 FYNNEI come from the germline V gene. Trimming removed 7 bases from V and 1 base from J, with 10 bases in between. The CDR3 is 13 amino acids. The CDR3 loop is CASKTDPNTEAFF. The CDR3 nucleotides read TGTGCCAGCAAAACAGATCCGAACACTGAAGCTTTCTTT.

The chain is built from TRBV27 and TRBJ2-1, with 9 bases fitting TRBD2. Germline values: CDR1 MNHEY, CDR2 SMNVEV (reference sequence). The CDR3 is made up of 19 amino acids. V gave up 8 bases and J gave up 8 bases; unmatched junction bases: 25. The CDR3 DNA sequence: TGTGCCAGCCGGCAGTTGGGTATAAGCGGGAGGAAGGCCCTCGATGAGCAGTTCTTC. Translation: CASRQLGISGRKALDEQFF.

This clone occurred once. The V gene is TRBV24-1, the J gene TRBJ2-1; D gene uncertain. The CDR3 has 14 residues. Trimming removed 5 bases from V and 6 bases from J, with 13 bases in between. Per germline, CDR1 KGHDR and CDR2 SFDVKD. The CDR3 protein is CATSGSLQTNEQFF. In DNA, the CDR3 is TGTGCCACCAGTGGAAGTTTACAGACCAATGAGCAGTTCTTC.

The rearrangement uses TRBV11-3 and TRBJ2-2, with 10 bases fitting TRBD2. Germline-derived CDR1 and CDR2 are SGHNT and YENEEA. The CDR3 totals 17 residues. Trimming cost V 5 bases and J 0 bases; bases outside gene matches: 6. This chain's CDR3 is CASSPTSGVTNTGELFF. CDR3 DNA sequence: TGTGCCAGCAGCCCTACTAGCGGGGTAACGAACACCGGGGAGCTGTTTTTT.

V and J are TRBV28 and TRBJ1-2; D call uncertain. This CDR3 contains 15 residues. Trimming pared 3 bases from V and 2 bases from J, leaving 13 bases between. Germline CDR1 is MDHEN and CDR2 is SYDVKM. CDR3 loop: CASSLPRGGNYGYTF. As DNA, the CDR3 is TGTGCCAGCAGTTTGCCCCGTGGAGGGAACTATGGCTACACCTTC.

J is TRBJ2-7 and V is TRBV7-2; D may be TRBD2 (6 bases). Germline V gene sequence: CDR1 SGHTA, CDR2 FQGNSA. The CDR3 sequence is 14 residues long. Trimming took off 7 bases at V and 1 base at J, with 14 bases between the two ends. The DNA of the CDR3 is TGTGCCAGCACTCTTAGCGGATCATCCTACGAGCAGTACTTC. Protein: CASTLSGSSYEQYF.

This clone was seen only a few times. The gene calls are TRBV7-9 and TRBJ2-7; D call uncertain. The germline CDR1 and CDR2 sequences are SEHNR and FQNEAQ (reference sequence). V was clipped by 4 bases and J by 0 bases, with 4 bases between them. CDR3 length equals 12 residues. This chain's CDR3 is CASSSLSYEQYF. CDR3 nucleotides: TGTGCCAGCAGCTCCCTCTCCTACGAGCAGTACTTC.

The CDR3 nucleotides read TGTGCCAGCAGCTCTGGACAGGGAGGTGGATCAGCCCAGCATTTT. This encodes CASSSGQGGGSAQHF. The rearrangement links TRBV7-8 to TRBJ1-5; 8 bases align to TRBD1. Germline V gives CDR1 SGHVS, CDR2 FQNEAQ. The CDR3 totals 15 residues. After removal of 4 bases from V and 11 bases from J, the junction contained 13 bases not matched to a gene.

This clone was picked up a small number of times. The CDR3 DNA sequence: TGCGCCAGCAGTGAGGGTGGGAGTGCAGATACGCAGTATTTT. Translation gives CASSEGGSADTQYF. The rearrangement uses TRBV10-2 and TRBJ2-3; possible D gene TRBD2, 5 bases. V lost 2 bases and J 4 bases, leaving 10 bases between the germline ends. CDR3 length: 14 amino acids. CDR1 WSHSY and CDR2 SAAADI come from the germline V gene.

As concerns this clone: A junction boundary mismatches the germline segment, possibly from a read error. In the same sample, other DNA sequences code for this CDR3. The chain joins TRBV6-5 to TRBJ1-2; D perhaps matches TRBD1 (5 bases). The CDR3 totals 13 residues. Germline V gene sequence: CDR1 MNHEY, CDR2 SVGAGI. CDR3 amino acids: CASSYGGTGGYTF. The DNA of the CDR3 is TGTGCCAGCAGTTACGGGGGGACCGGTGGCTACACCTTT.

This rearrangement joins TRBV3-1 (or the pseudogene TRBV3-2) to TRBJ1-2, with 9 bases aligning to TRBD1. Germline V gene data show CDR1 as LGHDT and CDR2 as YNNKEL (reference sequence). The CDR3 is 19 amino acids. With 0 bases clipped from V and 4 bases from J, the junction kept 15 bases outside the gene matches. For the CDR3, the DNA is TGTGCCAGCAGCCAAGAAGAAGGACAGGGGAGCGGCGAGTTCTATGGCTACACCTTC. It codes for CASSQEEGQGSGEFYGYTF.

The chain couples TRBV11-2 to TRBJ1-3, with D perhaps TRBD1 (6 bases). Trimming pared 5 bases from V and 0 bases from J, leaving 8 bases between. The CDR3 is 14 residues long. Germline CDR1 and CDR2: SGHAT and FQNNGV. CDR3 loop: CASSQQGSGNTIYF. CDR3 bases: TGTGCCAGCAGCCAACAGGGCTCTGGAAACACCATATATTTT.

This chain links TRBV28 with TRBJ1-3; D not resolved. Germline-derived CDR1 and CDR2 are MDHEN and SYDVKM. This CDR3 contains 15 residues. Between the trimmed V and J ends, which lost 6 bases and 0 bases, there was a span of 12 bases. For the CDR3, the DNA is TGTGCCAGCAGATGGTCCCGGAGCTCTGGAAACACCATATATTTT. It codes for CASRWSRSSGNTIYF. The full variable domain, with the rest looked up from reference TRBV28 and TRBJ1-3, is DVKVTQSSRYLVKRTGEKVFLECVQDMDHENMFWYRQDPGLGLRLIYFSYDVKMKEKGDIPEGYSVSREKKERFSLILESASTNQTSMYLCASRWSRSSGNTIYFGEGSWLTVV.

This chain connects TRBV2 to TRBJ1-4, with a weak D call TRBD1 (5 bases). The CDR3 length is 15 residues. From germline, CDR1 is SNHLY and CDR2 FYNNEI. The ends were cut back, 7 bases at V and 5 bases at J, with 17 bases in the middle. Here the CDR3 reads CASIQGGAKNEKLFF. The CDR3 DNA is TGTGCCAGCATCCAAGGAGGGGCCAAGAATGAAAAACTGTTTTTT.

The V call is TRBV5-1, the J call TRBJ1-1; 7 bases align to TRBD1. The CDR3 length is 14 residues. Germline V CDR1 and CDR2: SGHRS, YFSETQ. The junction had 10 bases not matched to a gene; V was cut back by 4 bases and J by 7 bases. This CDR3 is CASSADRRELEAFF. DNA for the CDR3: TGCGCCAGCAGCGCGGACAGGAGGGAGCTTGAAGCTTTCTTT.

This clone was observed a single time. The chain joins TRBV5-1 to TRBJ2-7; TRBD2 might be the D (5 bases). V lost 4 bases and J lost 1, with 15 bases in between. The CDR3 length is 15 residues. CDR1 SGHRS and CDR2 YFSETQ come from the germline V gene. CDR3 protein: CASSPEVSGSYEQYF. The CDR3, as DNA: TGCGCCAGCAGCCCGGAGGTGTCGGGTTCCTACGAGCAGTACTTC.